Each of the 15 T cell receptor beta chains below was sequenced from the same sample in a study of blood T cell repertoires in COVID-19. Using immunoSEQ multiplex PCR, the repertoire was profiled, and TCRdb retains in-frame clones only, with some absent. The sample gives about 150,000 clones, about four fifths of which show up once; roughly 8% is in the top ten. Input material: peripheral blood. The source of these receptors is a human donor with acute or convalescent COVID-19. The donor label of this sample is uncertain.

The genes are TRBV4-1 and TRBJ2-1; a possible D gene is TRBD1 (5 bases). Trimming removed 3 bases from V and 6 bases from J, with 15 bases in between. Germline assignment: CDR1 MGHRA and CDR2 YSYEKL. CDR3 size: 15 residues. CDR3 sequence (DNA): TGCGCCAGCAGCCAGCAGGGATTCGGAAGCAATGAGCAGTTCTTC. This codes for CASSQQGFGSNEQFF.

The chain couples TRBV3-1 (or the pseudogene TRBV3-2) to TRBJ2-1, with D perhaps TRBD1 (6 bases). CDR1 is LGHDT and CDR2 is YNNKEL in the germline V gene (reference sequence). The V gene lost 4 bases and the J gene lost 4 bases, with 11 bases spanning the gap. The CDR3 runs 14 residues. The CDR3 protein is CASSPWGRYNEQFF. DNA for the CDR3: TGTGCCAGCAGCCCTTGGGGGCGATACAATGAGCAGTTCTTC.

V gene TRBV19 combines with J gene TRBJ1-2; 10 bases line up with TRBD1. V lost 4 bases and J lost 4; bases outside the gene matches: 0. This CDR3 contains 13 residues. Germline assignment: CDR1 LNHDA and CDR2 SQIVND (reference sequence). DNA of the CDR3: TGTGCCAGTAGTAGGGACAGGGGCTATGGCTACACCTTC. Residues: CASSRDRGYGYTF.

V gene TRBV10-2 combines with J gene TRBJ1-1; a possible D gene is TRBD1 (5 bases). The V end was cut by 8 bases, the J end by 5 bases, with 12 bases between. Per the germline V gene, CDR1 is WSHSY and CDR2 is SAAADI. The CDR3 loop spans 12 amino acids. The CDR3 region is CASLQGGTEAFF. CDR3 sequence (DNA): TGCGCCAGCCTTCAGGGAGGAACTGAAGCTTTCTTT.

CDR3 protein: CASSAQGPHSNQPQHF. CDR3 coding DNA: TGTGCCAGTAGTGCACAGGGGCCCCATAGCAATCAGCCCCAGCATTTT. V gene TRBV19 combines with J gene TRBJ1-5; 7 positions agree with TRBD1. CDR1 LNHDA and CDR2 SQIVND come from the germline V gene (reference sequence). CDR3 size: 16 residues. Trimming cost V 5 bases and J 0 bases; bases outside gene matches: 7. The variable domain in full, completed from reference TRBV19 and TRBJ1-5, reads DGGITQSPKYLFRKEGQNVTLSCEQNLNHDAMYWYRQDPGQGLRLIYYSQIVNDFQKGDIAEGYSVSREKKESFPLTVTSAQKNPTAFYLCASSAQGPHSNQPQHFGDGTRLSIL.

The J gene is TRBJ2-7, the V gene TRBV19; TRBD1 matches at 10 bases. The CDR3 consists of 14 residues. V was clipped by 5 bases and J by 7 bases; unmatched bases: 8. Germline-derived CDR1 and CDR2 are LNHDA and SQIVND (reference sequence). The chain's CDR3 is CASSFRQGADEQYF. The CDR3 DNA sequence: TGTGCCAGTAGTTTTCGACAGGGGGCTGATGAGCAGTACTTC.

A remark on this clone: The junction does not match germline at one end; this may be a read error. The chain links TRBV5-1 to TRBJ2-7; 8 positions match TRBD1. Germline V lookup: CDR1 SGHRS, CDR2 YFSETQ. This CDR3 is 14 amino acids long. As DNA, the CDR3 is TGCGCCAGCAGCTTGAAAGAGGGTCGGACAGGGACCTTTTTC. Translation gives CASSLKEGRTGTFF.

There are a few counts of this clone. The chain links TRBV7-9 to TRBJ1-6; tentative D call: TRBD1 (5 bases). The CDR3 totals 12 residues. Trimming removed 5 bases from V and 6 bases from J, with 5 bases in between. Per germline, CDR1 SEHNR and CDR2 FQNEAQ (reference sequence). The CDR3 DNA reads TGTGCCAGCAGCCAGGGTAATTCACCCCTCCACTTT. This encodes CASSQGNSPLHF.

This clone was seen more than once but under ten times. CDR3 bases: TGTGCCAGCAGGCTTCGCGGGACAGAAGAGACCCAGTACTTC. Protein: CASRLRGTEETQYF. This chain uses TRBV7-8 with TRBJ2-5, with D perhaps matching TRBD1 (7 bases). The V gene lost 6 bases and the J gene lost 3 bases, with 14 bases spanning the gap. Germline-derived CDR1 and CDR2 are SGHVS and FQNEAQ. The CDR3 contains 14 residues. The full variable domain, in which reference TRBV7-8 and TRBJ2-5 provide the parts outside the CDR3, is GAGVSQSPRYKVAKRGQDVALRCDPISGHVSLFWYQQALGQGPEFLTYFQNEAQLDKSGLPSDRFFAERPEGSVSTLKIQRTQQEDSAVYLCASRLRGTEETQYFGPGTRLLVL.

The rearrangement uses TRBV5-1 and TRBJ1-2; 11 bases are shared with TRBD1. J lost 7 bases, V lost 3 bases, and 5 bases had no gene match. The CDR3 length is 14 residues. Germline loops: CDR1 SGHRS, CDR2 YFSETQ. CDR3 sequence: CASSSSGTGGGYTF. CDR3 sequence (DNA): TGCGCCAGCAGCTCTTCCGGGACAGGGGGTGGCTACACCTTC.

V is TRBV11-2 and J is TRBJ2-5; 7 bases are a match to TRBD2. V dropped 3 bases and J dropped 4; count of bases not matched to a gene: 11. Germline V gene data show CDR1 as SGHAT and CDR2 as FQNNGV. The CDR3 is 16 residues long. Written as DNA, the CDR3 is TGTGCCAGCAGCTTCCTCGCCGGGACGGGGGGAGAGACCCAGTACTTC. Protein sequence: CASSFLAGTGGETQYF.

This rearrangement joins TRBV30 to TRBJ1-2; 11 bases match TRBD1. The CDR3 has 15 amino acids. CDR1 is GTSNPN and CDR2 is SVGIG in the germline V gene (reference sequence). V lost 2 bases to trimming and J lost 4 bases; unmatched junction nucleotides: 6. The CDR3 loop reads CAWSLGDRGFYGYTF. The CDR3 nucleotides are TGTGCCTGGAGTTTAGGGGACAGGGGGTTCTATGGCTACACCTTC.

The chain links TRBV5-1 to TRBJ1-4; no clear D. The V end was cut by 0 bases, the J end by 7 bases, with 10 bases between. The germline V gene has CDR1 SGHRS and CDR2 YFSETQ. The CDR3 totals 14 residues. The CDR3 coding sequence is TGCGCCAGCAGCTTGGAGCCCGCAAGTGAAAAACTGTTTTTT. This sequence encodes CASSLEPASEKLFF.

This chain connects TRBV30 to TRBJ2-7; perhaps TRBD2 as D (6 bases). CDR3 size: 11 residues. CDR1 and CDR2 (germline): GTSNPN, SVGIG (reference sequence). Deletions cut 2 bases from V and 6 bases from J, with 8 bases between. As DNA, the CDR3 is TGTGCCTGGAGTTTGGGAGGCGAGCAGTACTTC. It translates to CAWSLGGEQYF.

The rearrangement uses TRBV6-5 and TRBJ2-1; the D gene is possibly TRBD1 (5 bases). Trimming shortened V by 2 bases and J by 4 bases, and 12 bases separated the two germline ends. The CDR3 spans 15 residues. Germline V gene data show CDR1 as MNHEY and CDR2 as SVGAGI. The DNA of the CDR3 is TGTGCCAGCAGTTACCGGGTAGGGGTTTACAATGAGCAGTTCTTC. Translating gives CASSYRVGVYNEQFF.